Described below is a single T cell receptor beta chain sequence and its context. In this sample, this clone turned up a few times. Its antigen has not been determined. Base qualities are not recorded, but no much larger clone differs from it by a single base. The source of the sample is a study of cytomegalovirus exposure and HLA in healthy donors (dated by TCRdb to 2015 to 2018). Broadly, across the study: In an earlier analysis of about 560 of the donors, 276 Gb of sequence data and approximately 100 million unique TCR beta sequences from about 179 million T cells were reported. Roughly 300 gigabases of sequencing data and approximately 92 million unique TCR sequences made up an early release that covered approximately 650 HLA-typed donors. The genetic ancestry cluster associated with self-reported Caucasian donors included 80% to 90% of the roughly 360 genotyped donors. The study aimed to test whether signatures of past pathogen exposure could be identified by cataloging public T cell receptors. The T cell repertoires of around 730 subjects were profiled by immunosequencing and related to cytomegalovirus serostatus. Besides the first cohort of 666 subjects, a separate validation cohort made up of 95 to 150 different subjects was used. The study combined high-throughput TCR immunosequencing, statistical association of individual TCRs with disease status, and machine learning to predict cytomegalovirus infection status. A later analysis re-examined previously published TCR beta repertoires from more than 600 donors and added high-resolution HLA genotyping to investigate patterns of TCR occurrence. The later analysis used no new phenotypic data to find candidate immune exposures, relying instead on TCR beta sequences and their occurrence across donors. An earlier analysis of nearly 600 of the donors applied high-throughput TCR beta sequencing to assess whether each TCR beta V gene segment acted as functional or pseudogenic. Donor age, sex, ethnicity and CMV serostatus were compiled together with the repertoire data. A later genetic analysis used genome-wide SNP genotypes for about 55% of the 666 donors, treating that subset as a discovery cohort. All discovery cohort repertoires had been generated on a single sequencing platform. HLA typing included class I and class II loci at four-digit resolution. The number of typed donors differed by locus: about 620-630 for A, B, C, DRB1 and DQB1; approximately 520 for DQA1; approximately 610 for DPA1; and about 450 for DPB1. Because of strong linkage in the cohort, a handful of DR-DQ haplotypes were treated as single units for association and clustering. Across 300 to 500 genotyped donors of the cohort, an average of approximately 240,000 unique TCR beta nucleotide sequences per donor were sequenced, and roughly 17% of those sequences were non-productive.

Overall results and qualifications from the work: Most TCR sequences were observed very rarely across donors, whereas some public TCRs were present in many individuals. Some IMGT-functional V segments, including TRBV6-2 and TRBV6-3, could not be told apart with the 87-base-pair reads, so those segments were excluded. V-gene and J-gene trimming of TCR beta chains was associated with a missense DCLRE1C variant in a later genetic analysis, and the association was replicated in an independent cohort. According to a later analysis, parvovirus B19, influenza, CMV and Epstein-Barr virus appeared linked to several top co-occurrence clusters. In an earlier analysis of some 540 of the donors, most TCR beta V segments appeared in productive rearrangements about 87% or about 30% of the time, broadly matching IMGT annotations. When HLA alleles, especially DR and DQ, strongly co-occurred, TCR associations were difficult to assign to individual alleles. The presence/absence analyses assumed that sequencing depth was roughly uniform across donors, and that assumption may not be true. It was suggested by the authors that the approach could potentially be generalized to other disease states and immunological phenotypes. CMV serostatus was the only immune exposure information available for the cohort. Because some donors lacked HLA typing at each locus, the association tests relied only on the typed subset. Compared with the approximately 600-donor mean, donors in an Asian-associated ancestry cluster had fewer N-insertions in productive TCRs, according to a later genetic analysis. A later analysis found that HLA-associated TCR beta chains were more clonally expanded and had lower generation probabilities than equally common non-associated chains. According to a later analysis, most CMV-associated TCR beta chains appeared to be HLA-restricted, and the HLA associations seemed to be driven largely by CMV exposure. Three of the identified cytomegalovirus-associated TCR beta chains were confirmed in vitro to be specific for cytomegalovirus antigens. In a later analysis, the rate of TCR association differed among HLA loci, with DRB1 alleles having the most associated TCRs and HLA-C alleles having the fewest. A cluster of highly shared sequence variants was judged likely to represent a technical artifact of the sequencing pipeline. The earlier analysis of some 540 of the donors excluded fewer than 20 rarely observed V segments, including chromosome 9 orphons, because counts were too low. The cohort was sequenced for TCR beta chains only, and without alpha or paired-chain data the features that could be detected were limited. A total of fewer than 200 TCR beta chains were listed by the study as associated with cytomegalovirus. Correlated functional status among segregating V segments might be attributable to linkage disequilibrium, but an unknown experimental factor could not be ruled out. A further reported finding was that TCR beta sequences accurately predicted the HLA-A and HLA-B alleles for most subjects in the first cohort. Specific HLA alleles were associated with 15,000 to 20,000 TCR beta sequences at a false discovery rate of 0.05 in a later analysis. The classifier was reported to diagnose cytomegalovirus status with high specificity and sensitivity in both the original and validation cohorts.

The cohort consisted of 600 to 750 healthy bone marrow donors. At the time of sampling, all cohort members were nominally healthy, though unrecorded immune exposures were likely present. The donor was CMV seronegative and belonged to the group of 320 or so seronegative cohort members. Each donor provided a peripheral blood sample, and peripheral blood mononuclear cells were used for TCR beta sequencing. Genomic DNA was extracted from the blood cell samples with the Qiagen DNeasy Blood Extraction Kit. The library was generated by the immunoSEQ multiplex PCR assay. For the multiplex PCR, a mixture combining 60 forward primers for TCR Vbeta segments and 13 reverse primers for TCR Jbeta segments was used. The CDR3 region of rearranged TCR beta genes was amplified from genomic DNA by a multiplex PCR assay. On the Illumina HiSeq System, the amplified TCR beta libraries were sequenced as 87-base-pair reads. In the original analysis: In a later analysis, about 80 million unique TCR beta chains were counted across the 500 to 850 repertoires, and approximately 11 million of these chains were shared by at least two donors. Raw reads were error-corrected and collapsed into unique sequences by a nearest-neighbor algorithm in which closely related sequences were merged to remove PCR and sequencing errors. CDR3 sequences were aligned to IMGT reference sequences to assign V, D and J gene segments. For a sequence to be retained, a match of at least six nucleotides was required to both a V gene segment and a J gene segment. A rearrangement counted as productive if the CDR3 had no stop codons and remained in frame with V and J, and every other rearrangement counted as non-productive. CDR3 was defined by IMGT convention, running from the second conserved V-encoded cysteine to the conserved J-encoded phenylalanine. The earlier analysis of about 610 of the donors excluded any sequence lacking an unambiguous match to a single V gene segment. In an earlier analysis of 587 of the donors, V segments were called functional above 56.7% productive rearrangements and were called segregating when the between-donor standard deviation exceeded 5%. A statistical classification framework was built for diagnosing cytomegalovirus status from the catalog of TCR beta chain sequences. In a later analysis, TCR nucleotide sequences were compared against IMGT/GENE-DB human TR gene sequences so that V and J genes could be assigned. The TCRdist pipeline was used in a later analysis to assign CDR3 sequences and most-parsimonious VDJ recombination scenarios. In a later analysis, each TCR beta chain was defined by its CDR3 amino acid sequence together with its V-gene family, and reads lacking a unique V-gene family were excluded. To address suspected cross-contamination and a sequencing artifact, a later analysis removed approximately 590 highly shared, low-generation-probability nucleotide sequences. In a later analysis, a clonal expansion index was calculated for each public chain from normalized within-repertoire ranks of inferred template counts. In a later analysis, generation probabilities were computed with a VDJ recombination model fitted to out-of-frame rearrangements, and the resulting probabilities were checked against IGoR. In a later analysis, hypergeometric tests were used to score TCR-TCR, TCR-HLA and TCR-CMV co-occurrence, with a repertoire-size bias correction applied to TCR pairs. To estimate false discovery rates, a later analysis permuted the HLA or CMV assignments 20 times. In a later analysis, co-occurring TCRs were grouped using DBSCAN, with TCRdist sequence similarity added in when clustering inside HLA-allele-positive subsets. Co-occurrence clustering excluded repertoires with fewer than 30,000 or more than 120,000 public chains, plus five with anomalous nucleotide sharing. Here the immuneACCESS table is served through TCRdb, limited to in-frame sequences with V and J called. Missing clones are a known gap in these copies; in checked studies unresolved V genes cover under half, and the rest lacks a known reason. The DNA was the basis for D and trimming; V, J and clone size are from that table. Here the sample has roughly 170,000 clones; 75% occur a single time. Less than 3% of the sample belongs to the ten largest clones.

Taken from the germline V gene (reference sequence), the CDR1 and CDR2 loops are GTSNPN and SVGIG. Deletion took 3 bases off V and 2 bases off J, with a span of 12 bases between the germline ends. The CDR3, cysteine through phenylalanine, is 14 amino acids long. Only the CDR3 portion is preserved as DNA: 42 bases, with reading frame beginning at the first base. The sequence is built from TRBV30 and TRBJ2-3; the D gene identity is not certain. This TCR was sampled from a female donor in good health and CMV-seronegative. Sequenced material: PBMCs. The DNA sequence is TGTGCCTGGAGGCCGATGGCAGACACAGATACGCAGTATTTT. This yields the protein CAWRPMADTDTQYF.